Listed below are T cell receptor beta chains from one sample, sequenced in a study of identical twins. TCRdb processed the 5' RACE reads anew with MiXCR; each CDR3 protein has one entry. The profile shows about 810,000 distinct CDR3 sequences, around 12% of them singletons. A further study also used this sample, focusing on yellow fever vaccine responses in identical twins.

Specimen: PBMCs. The source of these receptors is a woman between 18 and 29 years old in good health. CDR3s include the opening cysteine and the closing phenylalanine or tryptophan. A D gene is named only where the DNA matches it firmly. Not all rows give a size; the values are once, few, many and, for expanded clones, a class.

J	V	size	D	DNA	CDR3
TRBJ2-1	TRBV7-9	few	.	TGTGCCAGCAGCGCGTCTAGTGAGGGATACAATGAGCAGTTCTTC	CASSASSEGYNEQFF
TRBJ2-1	TRBV7-3	.	TRBD1	TGTGCCAGCAGCGAAAGGGGGCAGCAGTTCTTC	CASSERGQQFF
TRBJ2-1	TRBV11-2	few	.	TGTGCCAGCAGCTTAGTAGATATCTATGAGCAGTTCTTC	CASSLVDIYEQFF
TRBJ2-2	TRBV19	.	.	TGTGCCAGTAGTATAGTTTTTGGGACGGCACCCACCGGGGAGCTGTTTTTT	CASSIVFGTAPTGELFF
TRBJ2-3	TRBV20-1	many	TRBD2	TGCAGTGCCGGACTAGCGGGAGGGGAGAGGACAGATACGCAGTATTTT	CSAGLAGGERTDTQYF
TRBJ1-2	TRBV4-1	few	TRBD1	TGCGCCAGCAGCCAAGGACAGGGGGCTCTTGGCTACACCTTC	CASSQGQGALGYTF
TRBJ1-1	TRBV6-1	.	.	TGTGCCAGCAGTGAAGTGCGGGGGGGGGAGGTAGGCACTGAAGCTTTCTTT	CASSEVRGGEVGTEAFF
TRBJ2-1	TRBV4-1	few	TRBD2	TGCGCCAGCAGCCAAGTATGGCCCTTTGCGACTAGCATGACCAATGAGCAGTTCTTC	CASSQVWPFATSMTNEQFF
TRBJ2-3	TRBV3-1	few	.	TGTGCCAGCAGCAGGGGAATTCAGGCGCAGTATTTT	CASSRGIQAQYF
TRBJ2-5	TRBV7-2	.	.	TGTGCCAGCAGCTTAGGGTTTGGGACCTCGAGGGTTGAGACCCAGTACTTC	CASSLGFGTSRVETQYF
TRBJ1-2	TRBV7-9	few	.	TGTGCCAGCAGCTTGCCGGTGAACTATGGCTACACCTTC	CASSLPVNYGYTF
TRBJ2-2	TRBV7-6	.	TRBD1	TGTGCCAGCAGCTTAGCTCTACAGGGGGGCACCGGGGAGCTGTTTTTT	CASSLALQGGTGELFF
TRBJ1-2	TRBV28	few	TRBD1	TGTGCCAGCAGTTTACTCGGACAGGGGGCGGACTACACCTTC	CASSLLGQGADYTF
TRBJ2-1	TRBV12-3/TRBV12-4	many	.	TGTGCCAGCAGACCACAGGCCCCGCCGGGCAATGAGCAGTTCTTC	CASRPQAPPGNEQFF
TRBJ1-4	TRBV20-1	few	.	TGCAGTGCTAGGTGGGGTAATGAAAAACTGTTTTTT	CSARWGNEKLFF
TRBJ2-5	TRBV27	few	.	TGTGCCAGCAGTCCGAGGACCGCTGCAGGGACCCAGTACTTC	CASSPRTAAGTQYF
TRBJ2-3	TRBV12-3/TRBV12-4	.	.	TGTGCCAGCAGTTTCAAGGACCGCACAGATACGCAGTATTTT	CASSFKDRTDTQYF
TRBJ2-1	TRBV12-3/TRBV12-4	few	.	TGTGCCAGCAGTCGGGGGTCCTACCATGAGCAGTTCTTC	CASSRGSYHEQFF
TRBJ1-1	TRBV3-1	few	.	TGTGCCAGCACTCCCACGGGTGGGGACACTGAAGCTTTCTTT	CASTPTGGDTEAFF
TRBJ2-3	TRBV20-1	.	.	TGCAGTGCAAGAGGGACATCGTCGCAGTATTTT	CSARGTSSQYF
TRBJ1-2	TRBV12-3/TRBV12-4	many	TRBD1	TGTGCCAGCAGTCCGGACAGGGTTAACTATGGCTACACCTTC	CASSPDRVNYGYTF
TRBJ2-7	TRBV5-1	many	.	TGCGCCAGCAGCGAGTTTAGCTCCTACGAGCAGTACTTC	CASSEFSSYEQYF
TRBJ1-1	TRBV2	few	.	TGTGCCAGCAGGACTGGAGGCAGGGGATTCACTGAAGCTTTCTTT	CASRTGGRGFTEAFF
TRBJ2-3	TRBV10-3	.	.	TGTGCCATCAGTGGAGTCGGTAGACAAGCTAGCACAGATACGCAGTATTTT	CAISGVGRQASTDTQYF
TRBJ2-3	TRBV11-1	few	.	TGTGCCAGCAGCTTAGATAATTGGCCACAGGGAAACACAGATACGCAGTATTTT	CASSLDNWPQGNTDTQYF
TRBJ2-2	TRBV20-1	.	.	TGCAGTGCTAGAATCCAGAACACCGGGGAGCTGTTTTTT	CSARIQNTGELFF
TRBJ2-7	TRBV5-1	.	.	TGCGCCAGCAGCCCCCTAGGGTACGAGCAGTACTTC	CASSPLGYEQYF
TRBJ2-2	TRBV4-1	many	TRBD2	TGCGCCAGCAGTGAGCGGGAGGGCCGGGCCGGGGAGCTGTTTTTT	CASSEREGRAGELFF
TRBJ2-5	TRBV15	.	.	TGTGCCACCACGCCCTATGGCTGGGAGACCCAGTACTTC	CATTPYGWETQYF
TRBJ2-7	TRBV25-1	.	.	TGTGCCAGCAGCAAAGGACAGTCCTACGAGCAGTACTTC	CASSKGQSYEQYF
TRBJ1-1	TRBV11-2	many	.	TGTGCCAGCAGCTTATTTACGAAAAGCCAGAACACTGAAGCTTTCTTT	CASSLFTKSQNTEAFF
TRBJ2-5	TRBV5-5	.	TRBD2	TGTGCCAGCAGCTTGAAGGCTAGCGGGGGGGCCTCTTATGAGACCCAGTACTTC	CASSLKASGGASYETQYF
TRBJ1-2	TRBV12-3/TRBV12-4	.	.	TGTGCCAGCAGGGGGGCTGGGTCTGGCTATGGCTACACCTTC	CASRGAGSGYGYTF
TRBJ2-1	TRBV18	.	.	TGTGCCAGCTCACCGATGGTTATTGAGCAGTTCTTC	CASSPMVIEQFF
TRBJ1-1	TRBV5-1	many	.	TGCGCCAGCAGCTGGGGGACGGCCGGAACTGAAGCTTTCTTT	CASSWGTAGTEAFF
TRBJ2-2	TRBV6-1	many	.	TGTGCCAGCAGCCTTACGCAGGGTGTTACCGGGGAGCTGTTTTTT	CASSLTQGVTGELFF
TRBJ1-1	TRBV7-2	few	.	TGTGCCAGCAGCCAGGACAGAGGGATGAACACTGAAGCTTTCTTT	CASSQDRGMNTEAFF
TRBJ1-6	TRBV4-1	.	.	TGCGCCAGCAGCCAACCTCCGGGGACGCCCACGAGGGGTTATAATTCACCCCTCCACTTT	CASSQPPGTPTRGYNSPLHF
TRBJ2-2	TRBV5-1	.	.	TGCGCCAGCAGCTTGGATCCGGCAACCGGGGAGCTGTTTTTT	CASSLDPATGELFF
TRBJ2-1	TRBV20-1	many	.	TGCAGTGCGATCGCCAACTACTACTACAATGAGCAGTTCTTC	CSAIANYYYNEQFF
TRBJ2-3	TRBV11-2	many	TRBD2	TGTGCCAGCAGCTCAAGGTTTGGGACTAGCGGGGGGACAGATACGCAGTATTTT	CASSSRFGTSGGTDTQYF